One sample yielded the 20 T cell receptor beta chains listed below, sequenced in a study of early T cells in non-severe SARS-CoV-2 infection. TCRdb analysed the 5' RACE reads with MiXCR anew, one entry per CDR3 protein. The top ten clones hold about 3.8% of a sample with tens of thousands of distinct CDR3 sequences, around 8.6% of them seen once. The sample here was whole blood, taken at baseline. Receptors were obtained from an adult who was a healthcare worker with PCR-confirmed SARS-CoV-2 infection or an uninfected control (not recorded which).

This clonotype has a count of ten or more. The CDR3 loop is CASKEGGETQYF. The CDR3 nucleotides read TGCGCCAGCAAAGAGGGGGGAGAGACCCAGTACTTC. This chain connects TRBV5-1 to TRBJ2-5, with D tentatively TRBD1 or TRBD2 (6 bases each). The CDR3 runs to 12 residues. V shed 6 bases and J shed 4 bases, with 10 bases lying between them. From germline, CDR1 is SGHRS and CDR2 YFSETQ.

This clonotype has just a few counts. The chain uses TRBV10-3 and TRBJ2-7, with 12 bases aligning to TRBD2. The junction had 7 bases not matched to a gene; V was cut back by 6 bases and J by 4 bases. Germline CDR1 is ENHRY and CDR2 is SYGVKD. The CDR3 consists of 15 residues. The CDR3 nucleotides read TGTGCCATCAGAGATACTAGCGGGAGGAGGTACGAGCAGTACTTC. Encoded protein: CAIRDTSGRRYEQYF.

This clonotype was counted ten times or more. J is TRBJ2-3 and V is TRBV6-1; maybe TRBD2 (6 bases). This CDR3 contains 12 residues. Looked up from germline, CDR1 is MNHNS and CDR2 is SASEGT. V was pared by 5 bases and J by 14 bases, with 17 bases between. The CDR3 DNA reads as TGTGCCAGCAGTCATCCCTACCGGGACTGGTATTTT. This encodes CASSHPYRDWYF.

This clonotype was observed at least ten times. The V gene is TRBV18, the J gene TRBJ2-3; 11 nucleotides line up with TRBD2. The V gene's germline CDR1 is KGHSH and CDR2 LQKENI. This CDR3 has 16 amino acids. J lost 5 bases, V lost 5 bases, and 9 bases had no gene match. CDR3 in amino acids: CASSTLTSGSGDTQYF. In DNA, the CDR3 is TGTGCCAGCTCAACCTTAACTAGCGGGAGTGGAGATACGCAGTATTTT.

This chain uses TRBV10-2 with TRBJ1-1; no clear D gene. In germline, CDR1 is WSHSY, CDR2 SAAADI. With 5 bases removed from V and 8 bases from J, the gap between germline ends came to 9 bases. This CDR3 comprises 11 residues. The CDR3, as DNA: TGCGCCAGCAGTTACGACAAAGAAGCTTTCTTT. Translating it yields CASSYDKEAFF.

This clonotype was detected only a few times. The genes are TRBV19 and TRBJ1-1; D gene ambiguous. Trimming took off 2 bases at V and 1 base at J, with 5 bases between the two ends. Germline CDR1 and CDR2: LNHDA and SQIVND (reference sequence). The CDR3 is 13 residues long. The CDR3 DNA follows: TGTGCCAGTAGTATAAGGCCGAACACTGAAGCTTTCTTT. Translating gives CASSIRPNTEAFF.

This clonotype was seen only a few times. The chain couples TRBV28 to TRBJ2-1; D is unclear. CDR1 is MDHEN and CDR2 is SYDVKM in the germline V gene. V lost 6 bases, J lost 9 bases, and 24 bases lay in between. This CDR3 is 16 amino acids long. The CDR3 protein is CASRGSTGNLWGEQFF. CDR3 DNA sequence: TGTGCCAGCAGGGGATCGACTGGGAACCTTTGGGGTGAGCAGTTCTTC. Using reference TRBV28 and TRBJ2-1 for the parts outside the CDR3, the full variable domain is DVKVTQSSRYLVKRTGEKVFLECVQDMDHENMFWYRQDPGLGLRLIYFSYDVKMKEKGDIPEGYSVSREKKERFSLILESASTNQTSMYLCASRGSTGNLWGEQFFGPGTRLTVL.

This clonotype was detected only a few times. The gene calls are TRBV20-1 and TRBJ2-7, with TRBD1 as a possible D gene (5 bases). Trimming removed 1 base at V and 1 base at J, with 17 bases between. The CDR3 extends over 16 amino acids. Germline V gene lookup returns CDR1 DFQATT and CDR2 SNEGSKA (reference sequence). CDR3 sequence: CSARAGNSRGSYEQYF. CDR3 in DNA: TGCAGTGCTAGAGCAGGGAATTCTAGGGGTTCCTACGAGCAGTACTTC.

The chain combines TRBV7-6 with TRBJ1-4; D remains unclear. CDR1 and CDR2 (germline): SGHVS, FNYEAQ. This CDR3 is 18 amino acids long. V lost 0 bases, J lost 0 bases, and 14 bases lay in between. This CDR3 is CASSLARERTATNEKLFF. In nucleotides, the CDR3 is TGTGCCAGCAGCTTAGCGCGAGAAAGGACTGCAACTAATGAAAAACTGTTTTTT.

This clonotype was recorded a few times. This chain uses TRBV5-1 with TRBJ2-5; the D call may be TRBD1 or TRBD2 (5 bases each). Germline CDR1 is SGHRS and CDR2 is YFSETQ. This CDR3 has 15 residues. The germline V and J ends were trimmed by 4 bases and 1 base, with 14 bases remaining between them. CDR3 sequence: CASSPGTLLQETQYF. Here the CDR3 DNA reads TGCGCCAGCAGCCCCGGGACGCTGCTCCAAGAGACCCAGTACTTC. Variable domain in full (rest from reference TRBV5-1 and TRBJ2-5): KAGVTQTPRYLIKTRGQQVTLSCSPISGHRSVSWYQQTPGQGLQFLFEYFSETQRNKGNFPGRFSGRQFSNSRSEMNVSTLELGDSALYLCASSPGTLLQETQYFGPGTRLLVL.

The rearrangement links TRBV12-3 or TRBV12-4 to TRBJ2-7, with TRBD2 matching 10 bases. V trimming: 6 bases; J trimming: 2 bases; junction bases outside the gene matches: 10. The length of the CDR3 is 16 residues. The CDR3 nucleotides are TGTGCCAGCAGCCTTAGCGGGGGGCCGATCCCCTACGAGCAGTACTTC. Protein sequence: CASSLSGGPIPYEQYF.

This clonotype came up many times. This rearrangement joins TRBV19 to TRBJ1-2, with 7 bases fitting TRBD1. With V trimmed by 6 bases and J by 6 bases, 10 bases remained unmatched. The germline gives CDR1 LNHDA, CDR2 SQIVND (reference sequence). The CDR3 spans 14 residues. The CDR3 region is CASRREDRVHGYTF. The DNA of the CDR3 is TGTGCCAGTAGAAGGGAAGACAGGGTTCATGGCTACACCTTC.

This clonotype was recorded at least ten times. The rearrangement uses TRBV4-1 and TRBJ2-3, with a possible D match to TRBD2 (6 bases). Looked up from germline, CDR1 is MGHRA and CDR2 is YSYEKL. This CDR3 is built from 14 residues. V was cut by 0 bases and J by 4 bases, with 8 bases left in between. CDR3 coding DNA: TGCGCCAGCAGCCAAGACCGGGACTCAGATACGCAGTATTTT. Amino acid sequence: CASSQDRDSDTQYF.

This clonotype occurred many times. V gene TRBV4-1 combines with J gene TRBJ2-7; tentatively, D is TRBD2 (6 bases). Trimming removed 6 bases at V and 4 bases at J, with 22 bases between. The CDR3 sequence is 16 residues long. Germline CDR1 is MGHRA and CDR2 is YSYEKL. CDR3 region: CASSPGLARSWYEQYF. CDR3 coding DNA: TGCGCCAGCAGTCCCGGGCTAGCGAGGAGTTGGTACGAGCAGTACTTC.

This clonotype was seen repeatedly, ten times or more. This rearrangement joins TRBV6-1 to TRBJ2-2, with 10 bases lining up with TRBD2. Germline CDR1 reads MNHNS; CDR2 reads SASEGT. The V and J ends lost 4 bases and 3 bases, in that order; junction bases with no gene match: 2. CDR3 length: 15 amino acids. The CDR3, as DNA: TGTGCCAGCAGTGCGAGCGGGGGGGACACCGGGGAGCTGTTTTTT. This codes for CASSASGGDTGELFF.

This clonotype was seen a handful of times. The chain carries TRBV19 and TRBJ1-5; no reliable D call. The length of the CDR3 is 19 residues. Germline V gene lookup returns CDR1 LNHDA and CDR2 SQIVND (reference sequence). The V end was cut by 5 bases, the J end by 5 bases, with 28 bases between. Here the CDR3 DNA reads TGTGCCAGTAGTTCACCTCGGGAAAGGCAATTTATAAGGCATCAGCCCCAGCATTTT. This codes for CASSSPRERQFIRHQPQHF.

This clonotype came up many times. The chain links TRBV7-8 to TRBJ2-7; D possibly matches TRBD1 or TRBD2 (5 bases each). CDR1 and CDR2 from the germline V gene are SGHVS and FQNEAQ. Deletions cut 5 bases from V and 3 bases from J, with 32 bases between. This CDR3 has 20 residues. The CDR3 nucleotides read TGTGCCAGCAGCCCAGAGACACTTTTCCGGGACGTTCCCTACTACTACGAGCAGTACTTC. It translates to CASSPETLFRDVPYYYEQYF.

The CDR3 loop is CASSPRRESSYEQYF. In DNA form, the CDR3 reads TGTGCCAGCTCACCAAGGCGGGAGAGCTCCTACGAGCAGTACTTC. The V call is TRBV18, the J call TRBJ2-7; TRBD2 matches 7 bases. The CDR3 loop spans 15 amino acids. J gave up 0 bases and V 2 bases, and 4 bases lay outside the gene matches. Germline CDR1 reads KGHSH; CDR2 reads LQKENI.

This chain uses TRBV24-1 with TRBJ2-6; 8 bases fit TRBD1. CDR3 length equals 17 residues. Germline loops: CDR1 KGHDR, CDR2 SFDVKD. The J segment lost 0 bases and the V segment lost 9 bases, leaving 9 bases of the junction unmatched. CDR3 bases: TGTGCCACCTCGCGCGGACAGGGCGCCTCTGGGGCCAACGTCCTGACTTTC. This sequence encodes CATSRGQGASGANVLTF.

The chain is built from TRBV6-2 or TRBV6-3 and TRBJ2-1, with TRBD2 matching 16 bases. Losses at the gene ends were 7 bases for V and 10 bases for J; bases not matched to a gene: 10. Germline loops: CDR1 MNHEY, CDR2 SVGEGT. The CDR3 extends over 16 amino acids. CDR3 DNA: TGTGCCAGCAACGAGCCGGGACTAGCGGGAGGGAAGGAGCAGTTCTTC. This translates into CASNEPGLAGGKEQFF.